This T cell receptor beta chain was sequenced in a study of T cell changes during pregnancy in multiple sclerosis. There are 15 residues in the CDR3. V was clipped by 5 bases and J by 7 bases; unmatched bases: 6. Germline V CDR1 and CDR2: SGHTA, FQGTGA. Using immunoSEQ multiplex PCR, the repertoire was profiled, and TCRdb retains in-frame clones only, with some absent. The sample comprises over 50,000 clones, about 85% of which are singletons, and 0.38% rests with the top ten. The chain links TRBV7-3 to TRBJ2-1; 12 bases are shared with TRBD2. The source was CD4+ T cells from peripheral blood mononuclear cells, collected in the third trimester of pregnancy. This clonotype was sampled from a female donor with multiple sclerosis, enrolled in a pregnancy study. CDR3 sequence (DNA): TGTGCCAGCAGCACGGGACTAGCGGGTTATAATGAGCAGTTCTTC. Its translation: CASSTGLAGYNEQFF.